This T cell receptor beta chain was sequenced during a study of graft-versus-host responses after intestinal transplantation. The CDR3 has 13 amino acids. Germline CDR1 is LGHNT and CDR2 is FRNRAP. V was shortened by 4 bases and J by 7 bases, with 13 bases between the two germline ends. Profiled with immunoSEQ multiplex PCR; TCRdb holds only in-frame clones, not every one. The sample contains about 4,300 clones, about 80% of which appear only once. Intraepithelial plus lamina propria lymphocytes were released by processing graft tissue. The source material was ileum tissue, sampled 9 days after transplant. The TCR originated in a human patient who received an intestinal transplant, so some T cells may come from the graft donor. This chain connects TRBV12-5 to TRBJ1-2, with D perhaps matching TRBD1 (5 bases). The CDR3 region is CASGSMGVGGYTF. As DNA, the CDR3 is TGTGCTAGTGGTTCGATGGGGGTAGGTGGCTACACCTTC.